This T cell receptor (beta chain) was sequenced in a study of OX40 agonist ivuxolimab in advanced cancers. Regarding the study in general: Ivuxolimab was a fully human IgG2 agonistic monoclonal antibody targeting the costimulatory receptor OX40 (CD134). Peripheral TCRbeta sequencing was intended to test whether TCR sequence diversity was altered and clonal T-cell expansion was caused by ivuxolimab. Intravenous ivuxolimab was administered to patients every 2 weeks at six dose levels: 0.01, 0.1, 0.3, 1.5, 3 and 10 mg/kg. Prior anti-PD-1, anti-PD-L1 or anti-CTLA-4 therapy was permitted, and 35% to 40% of dose-escalation patients had received checkpoint inhibitors. Of the approximately 50 patients in dose escalation, about 20 had hepatocellular carcinoma, around 15 had melanoma, 9 had renal cell carcinoma and 9 had head and neck cancer. The paper covers the monotherapy dose-escalation part of the phase I ivuxolimab trial, which included N of about 56 patients. In the dose-escalation cohort, 82.7% of patients were male, and the mean age was approximately 55 years, with a range of 23 to 79. Partial responses were achieved by three dose-escalation patients, of whom one had hepatocellular carcinoma and two had cutaneous melanoma. The research as a whole found: In the 0.1-3.0 mg/kg groups, partial responders had among the lowest normalized peripheral clonal expansion, particularly in CD8+ T cells. Low levels of normalized T-cell clonal expansion were also seen in some patients who did not respond. After ivuxolimab, expanded clones were on average more numerous among CD8+ T cells than among CD4+ T cells. At doses of 0.1 to 3.0 mg/kg, clonal expansion of both CD4+ and CD8+ blood T cells was observed from baseline to week 6. The antigen specificity of the peripheral T cells that underwent clonal expansion was not determined.

V was cut back by 6 bases and J by 3 bases, leaving a gap of 14 bases between them. The CDR3 covers 14 residues, taking in both the cysteine and the phenylalanine. The kept DNA is CDR3 alone, 42 bases in frame from the first base. In the germline V gene, CDR1 corresponds to MNHEY and CDR2 to SVGAGI. Of note for this clone: Its recognized antigen is unknown. Base qualities are not recorded, but no much larger clone differs from it by a single base.

To sequence the TCRbeta CDR3 region, genomic DNA was isolated from the sorted cells. TCRbeta CDR3 regions were sequenced using the immunoSEQ Assay. Sourced from immuneACCESS, this table was stored by TCRdb with only in-frame sequences that have V and J called. A share of the clones is absent; for the studies checked, an unresolved V gene accounts for under half, and the remainder has no known explanation. Present in this sample are fewer than 55,000 clones, about 86% of which were seen just once. The top ten clones comprise roughly 1.7% of the sample. The trial excluded patients who had a history of autoimmune disease or who were on systemic immunosuppression. Peripheral blood for TCR sequencing was collected from all dose cohorts at baseline, on cycle 4 day 1, and on cycle 7 day 1. The samples were drawn from a first-in-human, open-label, multicenter phase I dose-escalation trial of ivuxolimab. The trial enrolled adults with locally advanced or metastatic head and neck squamous cell, hepatocellular, melanoma or renal cell carcinoma. Before TCR sequencing, CD4+ T cells and CD8+ T cells were sorted from peripheral blood as separate populations.

The V and J genes are TRBV6-5 and TRBJ1-2, with the D gene uncertain. The receptor comes from an adult with an advanced solid tumor such as melanoma, head and neck, liver or kidney cancer. Material: CD4+ or CD8+ T cells sorted from blood, obtained in a trial of the OX40 agonist ivuxolimab. The CDR3 reads CASSVLGVYYGYTF. The bases read TGTGCCAGCAGCGTCCTCGGGGTTTACTATGGCTACACCTTC.